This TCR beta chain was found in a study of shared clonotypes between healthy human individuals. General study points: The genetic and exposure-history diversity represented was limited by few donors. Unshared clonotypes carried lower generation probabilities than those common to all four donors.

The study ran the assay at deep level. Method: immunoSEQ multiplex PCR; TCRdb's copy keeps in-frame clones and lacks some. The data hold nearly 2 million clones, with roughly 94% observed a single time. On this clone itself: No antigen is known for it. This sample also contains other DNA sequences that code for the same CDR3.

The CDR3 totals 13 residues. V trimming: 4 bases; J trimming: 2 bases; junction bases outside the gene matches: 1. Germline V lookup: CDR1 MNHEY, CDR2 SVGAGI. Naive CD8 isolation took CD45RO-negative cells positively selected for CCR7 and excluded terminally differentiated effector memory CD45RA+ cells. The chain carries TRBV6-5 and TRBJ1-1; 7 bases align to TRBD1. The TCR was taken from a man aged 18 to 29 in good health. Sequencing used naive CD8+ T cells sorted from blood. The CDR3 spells CASSWDSNTEAFF. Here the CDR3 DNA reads TGTGCCAGCAGTTGGGACAGTAACACTGAAGCTTTCTTT.